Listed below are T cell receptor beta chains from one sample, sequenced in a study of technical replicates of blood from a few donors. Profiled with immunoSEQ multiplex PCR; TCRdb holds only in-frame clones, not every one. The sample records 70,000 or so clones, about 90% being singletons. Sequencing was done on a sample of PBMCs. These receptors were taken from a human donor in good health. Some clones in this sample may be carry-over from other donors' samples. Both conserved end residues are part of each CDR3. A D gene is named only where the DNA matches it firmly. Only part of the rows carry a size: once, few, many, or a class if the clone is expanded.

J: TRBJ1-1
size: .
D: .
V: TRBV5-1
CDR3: CASSYTLMNTEAFF
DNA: TGCGCCAGCAGCTATACCCTAATGAACACTGAAGCTTTCTTT

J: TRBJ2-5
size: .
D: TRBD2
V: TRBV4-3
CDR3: CASSHSGGIGETQYF
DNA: TGCGCCAGCAGCCATAGCGGGGGGATCGGGGAGACCCAGTACTTC

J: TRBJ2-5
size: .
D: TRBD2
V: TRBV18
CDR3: CASSPRNSGGLGYQETQYF
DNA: TGTGCCAGCTCACCACGGAATAGCGGGGGACTTGGGTACCAAGAGACCCAGTACTTC

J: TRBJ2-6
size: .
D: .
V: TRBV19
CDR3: CASSATGAGANVLTF
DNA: TGTGCCAGTAGTGCGACGGGAGCTGGGGCCAACGTCCTGACTTTC

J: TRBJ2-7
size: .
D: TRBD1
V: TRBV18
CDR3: CASSTDRGLEQYF
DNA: TGTGCCAGCTCAACGGACAGGGGGCTCGAGCAGTACTTC

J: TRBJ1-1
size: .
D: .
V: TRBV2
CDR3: CASSEVYPGGTTEAFF
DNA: TGTGCCAGCAGTGAAGTTTATCCGGGAGGGACCACTGAAGCTTTCTTT

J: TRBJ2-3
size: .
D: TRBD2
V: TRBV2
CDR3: CASAAGDRADTQYF
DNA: TGTGCCAGCGCGGCGGGAGACCGGGCAGATACGCAGTATTTT

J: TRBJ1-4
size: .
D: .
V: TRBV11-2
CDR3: CASSWEGVDEKLFF
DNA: TGTGCCAGCAGCTGGGAGGGGGTGGATGAAAAACTGTTTTTT

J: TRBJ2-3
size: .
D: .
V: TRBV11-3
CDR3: CASSGLSTDTQYF
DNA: TGTGCCAGCAGCGGACTCAGCACAGATACGCAGTATTTT

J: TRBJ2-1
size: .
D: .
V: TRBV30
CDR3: CAWRGRSYNEQFF
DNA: TGTGCCTGGAGGGGGAGATCCTACAATGAGCAGTTCTTC

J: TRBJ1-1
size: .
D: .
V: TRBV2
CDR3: CASTGDNPNTEAFF
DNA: TGTGCCAGCACCGGGGACAACCCGAACACTGAAGCTTTCTTT

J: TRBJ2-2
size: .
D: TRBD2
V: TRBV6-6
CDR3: CASRAGGNTGELFF
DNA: TGTGCCAGCAGAGCGGGGGGGAACACCGGGGAGCTGTTTTTT

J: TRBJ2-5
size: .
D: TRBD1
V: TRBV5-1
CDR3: CASSLYGTEKETQYF
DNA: TGCGCCAGCAGCCTCTATGGGACAGAAAAAGAGACCCAGTACTTC

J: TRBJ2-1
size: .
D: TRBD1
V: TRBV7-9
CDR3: CASSLPDRGAGEQFF
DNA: TGTGCCAGCAGCTTGCCGGACAGGGGGGCCGGAGAGCAGTTCTTC

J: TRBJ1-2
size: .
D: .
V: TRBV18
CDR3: CASSLDKNYGYTF
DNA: TGTGCCAGCTCCCTCGACAAGAACTATGGCTACACCTTC

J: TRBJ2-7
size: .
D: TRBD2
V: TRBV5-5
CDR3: CASSLGSSGGYEQYF
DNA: TGTGCCAGCAGCTTGGGTTCTAGCGGGGGCTACGAGCAGTACTTC

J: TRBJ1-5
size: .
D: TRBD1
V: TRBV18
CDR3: CASSPSTGGDQPQHF
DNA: TGTGCCAGCTCACCCTCGACAGGGGGCGATCAGCCCCAGCATTTT

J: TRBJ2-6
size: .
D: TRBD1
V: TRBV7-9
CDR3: CASSLIGQGGANVLTF
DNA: TGTGCCAGCAGCTTAATCGGACAGGGTGGGGCCAACGTCCTGACTTTC

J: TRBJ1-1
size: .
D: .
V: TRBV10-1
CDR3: CASSESPDTEAFF
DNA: TGCGCCAGCAGTGAGTCCCCAGATACTGAAGCTTTCTTT

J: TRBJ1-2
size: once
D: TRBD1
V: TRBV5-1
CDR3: CASSLTGQGETGYTF
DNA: TGCGCCAGCAGCCTCACCGGACAGGGTGAGACTGGCTACACCTTC

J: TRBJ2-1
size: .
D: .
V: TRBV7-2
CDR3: CASSLVTGATGNEQFF
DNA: TGTGCCAGCAGCTTAGTGACGGGAGCGACTGGGAATGAGCAGTTCTTC

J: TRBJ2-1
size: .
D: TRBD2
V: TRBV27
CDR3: CASSLSGTSVYNEQFF
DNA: TGTGCCAGCAGTTTATCAGGGACTAGCGTCTACAATGAGCAGTTCTTC

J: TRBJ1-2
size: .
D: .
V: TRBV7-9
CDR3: CASSSMDTVDYGYTF
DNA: TGTGCCAGCAGCTCGATGGACACTGTTGACTATGGCTACACCTTC

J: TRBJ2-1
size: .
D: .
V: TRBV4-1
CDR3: CASSQIDLGFAYNEQFF
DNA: TGCGCCAGCAGCCAGATTGACCTCGGGTTCGCCTACAATGAGCAGTTCTTC

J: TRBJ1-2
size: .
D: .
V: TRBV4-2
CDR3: CASSQPSGGYTF
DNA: TGTGCCAGCAGCCAACCCTCCGGTGGCTACACCTTC

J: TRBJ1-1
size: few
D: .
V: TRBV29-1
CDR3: CSVRRNTEAFF
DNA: TGCAGCGTTAGGAGGAACACTGAAGCTTTCTTT

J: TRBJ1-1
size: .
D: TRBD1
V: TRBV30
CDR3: CAWSTRTGRTEAFF
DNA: TGTGCCTGGAGTACCCGGACAGGGAGGACTGAAGCTTTCTTT

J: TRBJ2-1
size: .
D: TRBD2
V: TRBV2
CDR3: CASLALAGGLDEQFF
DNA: TGTGCCAGCTTGGCCCTAGCGGGGGGCTTGGATGAGCAGTTCTTC

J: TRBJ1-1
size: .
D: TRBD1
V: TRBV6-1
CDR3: CASTGTGAVTEAFF
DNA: TGTGCCAGCACCGGGACAGGGGCAGTCACTGAAGCTTTCTTT